Below, 2 T cell receptor beta chains from the same sample are listed, as sequenced in a study of T cell responses to AZD1222 COVID-19 vaccine. The table came from immunoSEQ multiplex PCR; TCRdb's copy has only in-frame clones and leaves some out. The profile shows about 86,000 clones, approximately 91% of them singletons. The sample was peripheral blood, taken 28 days after the second AZD1222 dose. The receptor source for this set is an adult who received the AZD1222 COVID-19 vaccine.

This clone was detected only a few times. The chain has TRBV7-3 and TRBJ2-1; D might be TRBD2 (5 bases). The V end was cut by 3 bases, the J end by 9 bases, with 12 bases between. The CDR3 has 13 residues. Germline V CDR1 and CDR2: SGHTA, FQGTGA. CDR3 in amino acids: CASSFGSGGEQFF. CDR3 bases: TGTGCCAGCAGCTTTGGAAGCGGTGGTGAGCAGTTCTTC.

The chain couples TRBV10-1 to TRBJ1-6; D is ambiguous. This CDR3 spans 14 amino acids. V lost 2 bases to trimming and J lost 7 bases, with 9 bases between them. Germline V gives CDR1 WNHNN, CDR2 SYGVQD (reference sequence). DNA of the CDR3: TGCGCCAGCAGTGAGCGTCATCGAAATTCACCCCTCCACTTT. It encodes CASSERHRNSPLHF.